A single sample gave rise to the 29 T cell receptor beta chains below, sequenced in a study of T cell responses to AZD1222 COVID-19 vaccine. TCRdb keeps only in-frame clones here, not all; method: immunoSEQ multiplex PCR. The sample includes about 80,000 clones, under 95% of them seen just once. This specimen consisted of peripheral blood, obtained 28 days after the second AZD1222 dose. The receptors derive from an adult who received the AZD1222 COVID-19 vaccine.

V usage is TRBV3-1 (or the pseudogene TRBV3-2) and J usage is TRBJ1-3; 9 bases fit TRBD1. This CDR3 contains 17 residues. Germline CDR1 LGHDT, CDR2 YNNKEL (reference sequence). V lost 4 bases, J lost 4 bases, and 11 bases stayed unmatched. The CDR3 reads CASSPMGQGVTGNTIYF. In DNA, the CDR3 is TGTGCCAGCAGCCCGATGGGACAGGGTGTTACGGGAAACACCATATATTTT.

This clone has just one count. The chain uses TRBV2 and TRBJ2-7, with TRBD2 identical over 10 bases. The V and J ends lost 5 bases and 3 bases, in that order; junction bases with no gene match: 4. Germline V gene sequence: CDR1 SNHLY, CDR2 FYNNEI. The CDR3 totals 14 residues. CDR3 loop: CASSLTSGYYEQYF. CDR3 DNA: TGTGCCAGCAGTCTGACTAGCGGGTACTACGAGCAGTACTTC.

The J gene is TRBJ2-7, the V gene TRBV23-1; 9 nucleotides match TRBD1. TRBV23-1 is noted as an ORF with a role that remains uncertain. CDR3 length: 17 amino acids. Losses at the gene ends were 0 bases for V and 3 bases for J; bases not matched to a gene: 9. The CDR3 here is CASSQSNNRGRSYEQYF. CDR3 nucleotide sequence: TGCGCCAGCAGTCAATCGAATAACAGGGGGCGGAGCTACGAGCAGTACTTC.

The V call is TRBV6-5, the J call TRBJ1-5; 12 bases map to TRBD1. Trimming at V came to 6 bases and at J to 6 bases, leaving 3 bases not matched to a gene. The CDR3 runs to 14 residues. Germline CDR1 reads MNHEY; CDR2 reads SVGAGI. The CDR3 reads CASRGTGGSQPQHF. CDR3 sequence (DNA): TGTGCCAGCAGGGGGACAGGGGGCAGTCAGCCCCAGCATTTT.

The gene calls are TRBV14 and TRBJ1-1, with unresolved D. The CDR3 contains 13 residues. The germline V and J ends were trimmed by 2 bases and 5 bases, with 9 bases remaining between them. In germline, CDR1 is SGHDN, CDR2 FVKESK. The CDR3, as DNA: TGTGCCAGCAGCCAACCGGGATTGACTGAAGCTTTCTTT. Residues: CASSQPGLTEAFF.

The V gene is TRBV19, the J gene TRBJ1-1; no clear D. Germline V CDR1 and CDR2: LNHDA, SQIVND (reference sequence). V was trimmed by 3 bases and J by 2 bases, leaving 7 bases between them. The CDR3 runs to 13 residues. The CDR3 DNA reads TGTGCCAGTAGTATTCGGGATAACACTGAAGCTTTCTTT. As protein: CASSIRDNTEAFF.

The chain recombines TRBV3-1 (or the pseudogene TRBV3-2) with TRBJ1-1; 8 nucleotides align to TRBD1. This CDR3 is 12 amino acids long. Germline-derived CDR1 and CDR2 are LGHDT and YNNKEL (reference sequence). Germline trimming cut 4 bases from V and 8 bases from J; bases unmatched to any gene: 3. CDR3 residues: CASSRGTGEAFF. For the CDR3, the DNA is TGTGCCAGCAGCCGTGGGACAGGCGAAGCTTTCTTT.

This clone was picked up one time. The chain links TRBV14 to TRBJ1-6; D might be TRBD1 (6 bases). The V gene's germline CDR1 is SGHDN and CDR2 FVKESK. This CDR3 contains 15 residues. V dropped 3 bases and J dropped 7 bases, with 13 bases sitting between them. The CDR3 reads CASSQGGGGNSPLHF. CDR3 in DNA: TGTGCCAGCAGCCAGGGTGGGGGCGGAAATTCACCCCTCCACTTT.

The chain has TRBV28 and TRBJ1-5; D is ambiguous. This CDR3 spans 13 amino acids. Germline V gives CDR1 MDHEN, CDR2 SYDVKM. Trimming took off 6 bases at V and 4 bases at J, with 10 bases between the two ends. The DNA of the CDR3 is TGTGCCAGCAGCCAGCCTCCAAATCAGCCCCAGCATTTT. This encodes CASSQPPNQPQHF.

J is TRBJ2-3 and V is TRBV9; D remains ambiguous. Germline V lookup: CDR1 SGDLS, CDR2 YYNGEE. The CDR3 is made up of 16 amino acids. V lost 0 bases to trimming and J lost 0 bases, with 11 bases between them. Here the CDR3 reads CASSVVADRSTDTQYF. CDR3 in DNA: TGTGCCAGCAGCGTAGTAGCAGACCGTAGCACAGATACGCAGTATTTT.

CDR3 bases: TGCGCCAGCAGCCAAGATCTCCAGTCTAATGAAAAACTGTTTTTT. This sequence encodes CASSQDLQSNEKLFF. The chain links TRBV4-3 to TRBJ1-4; no clear D gene. Trimming shortened V by 0 bases and J by 3 bases, and 8 bases separated the two germline ends. Germline CDR1 reads LGHNA; CDR2 reads YSLEER. The CDR3 has 15 amino acids.

This chain uses TRBV10-3 with TRBJ1-5; tentatively, D is TRBD1 (6 bases). Germline V gives CDR1 ENHRY, CDR2 SYGVKD. V lost 2 bases and J lost 2, with 19 bases in between. The CDR3 consists of 18 residues. The CDR3 nucleotides read TGTGCCATCAGTGAGGACGAGGGGGGGGCGAGTGGCAATCAGCCCCAGCATTTT. It encodes CAISEDEGGASGNQPQHF.

This chain uses TRBV5-1 with TRBJ2-7, with D possibly being TRBD1 (6 bases). Per germline, CDR1 SGHRS and CDR2 YFSETQ. The V and J ends lost 3 bases and 5 bases respectively, with 9 bases between them. This CDR3 contains 12 residues. For the CDR3, the DNA is TGCGCCAGCAGCTCCAGGGGAGACGAGCAGTACTTC. Translation: CASSSRGDEQYF.

The rearrangement uses TRBV10-3 and TRBJ2-2; 7 nucleotides align to TRBD2. Unmatched junction bases numbered 8, after V lost 2 bases and J lost 2 bases. CDR1 and CDR2 from the germline V gene are ENHRY and SYGVKD. CDR3 length: 17 residues. CDR3 residues: CAISEVGGTTNTGELFF. CDR3 nucleotide sequence: TGTGCCATCAGTGAGGTAGGCGGGACTACAAACACCGGGGAGCTGTTTTTT.

The V and J genes are TRBV18 and TRBJ1-2; D remains ambiguous. Trimming took 6 bases from V and 4 from J, leaving 12 bases between them. This CDR3 has 13 amino acids. Looked up from germline, CDR1 is KGHSH and CDR2 is LQKENI. The CDR3 bases are TGTGCCAGCTCCCTCGCAGAGCCCTATGGCTACACCTTC. Protein product: CASSLAEPYGYTF.

The V call is TRBV3-1 (or the pseudogene TRBV3-2), the J call TRBJ2-5, with 8 bases lining up with TRBD1. The CDR3 extends over 16 amino acids. V was clipped by 0 bases and J by 9 bases; unmatched bases: 12. Germline V gene data show CDR1 as LGHDT and CDR2 as YNNKEL (reference sequence). CDR3 residues: CASSQEGGQAPRAQYF. Written as DNA, the CDR3 is TGTGCCAGCAGCCAAGAAGGGGGACAGGCGCCCAGGGCCCAGTACTTC.

The genes are TRBV20-1 and TRBJ1-2, with a weak D call TRBD1 (5 bases). The CDR3 covers 11 residues. V was trimmed by 5 bases and J by 5 bases, leaving 9 bases between them. CDR1 and CDR2 (germline): DFQATT, SNEGSKA (reference sequence). CDR3 nucleotide sequence: TGCAGTGCTGGGGGGGTTTATGGCTACACCTTC. Amino acids: CSAGGVYGYTF.

J is TRBJ2-5 and V is TRBV5-1, with no clear D. V shed 1 base and J shed 4 bases, with 14 bases lying between them. Germline V gene lookup returns CDR1 SGHRS and CDR2 YFSETQ. The CDR3 consists of 15 residues. CDR3 in amino acids: CASSLSPLAGETQYF. In DNA form, the CDR3 reads TGCGCCAGCAGCTTGAGTCCTTTAGCTGGAGAGACCCAGTACTTC.

The gene calls are TRBV11-2 and TRBJ1-1; 8 nucleotides match TRBD1. The V segment lost 3 bases and the J segment 1 base; nucleotides outside the gene matches: 4. The CDR3 consists of 15 residues. Per the germline V gene, CDR1 is SGHAT and CDR2 is FQNNGV. CDR3 in DNA: TGTGCCAGCAGCTTTGCCGGGACAGGGAACACTGAAGCTTTCTTT. Residues: CASSFAGTGNTEAFF.

This chain links TRBV25-1 with TRBJ2-7; no clear D. The CDR3 is made up of 12 amino acids. Germline values: CDR1 MGHDK, CDR2 SYGVNS. Trimming shortened V by 3 bases and J by 2 bases, and 5 bases separated the two germline ends. Here the CDR3 reads CASSETPYEQYF. DNA for the CDR3: TGTGCCAGCAGTGAGACCCCCTACGAGCAGTACTTC.

The rearrangement uses TRBV7-8 and TRBJ2-7; the D call may be TRBD1 or TRBD2 (5 bases each). CDR3 size: 14 residues. CDR1 and CDR2 (germline): SGHVS, FQNEAQ. Trimming shortened V by 1 base and J by 3 bases, and 10 bases separated the two germline ends. The CDR3 sequence is CASSLGGSVYEQYF. DNA of the CDR3: TGTGCCAGCAGCTTAGGGGGGTCTGTCTACGAGCAGTACTTC.

The chain joins TRBV6-5 to TRBJ2-1, with 9 bases lining up with TRBD1. This CDR3 has 14 residues. Germline CDR1 and CDR2: MNHEY and SVGAGI. The V segment lost 6 bases and the J segment 7 bases; nucleotides outside the gene matches: 7. In nucleotides, the CDR3 is TGTGCCAGCAGCCCGGGACAGGGTTTGAATGAGCAGTTCTTC. As protein: CASSPGQGLNEQFF.

The CDR3 loop is CATSDQRRAGTDTQYF. CDR3 in DNA: TGTGCCACCAGTGACCAGCGGAGGGCCGGCACAGATACGCAGTATTTT. This sequence joins TRBV24-1 and TRBJ2-3, with D possibly being TRBD2 (6 bases). V was clipped by 4 bases and J by 1 base, with 14 bases between them. The CDR3 is made up of 16 amino acids. Per the germline V gene, CDR1 is KGHDR and CDR2 is SFDVKD.

The chain is built from TRBV3-1 (or the pseudogene TRBV3-2) and TRBJ1-2; D gene unclear. Germline V gene lookup returns CDR1 LGHDT and CDR2 YNNKEL (reference sequence). CDR3 length: 14 residues. Trimming took 0 bases from V and 4 from J, leaving 9 bases between them. The CDR3 DNA reads as TGTGCCAGCAGCCAAGATGGCCCGCTCTATGGCTACACCTTC. The encoded protein is CASSQDGPLYGYTF.

The chain joins TRBV7-7 to TRBJ1-2, with TRBD1 matching over 11 bases. The CDR3 consists of 17 residues. With V trimmed by 4 bases and J by 3 bases, 10 bases remained unmatched. CDR1 is SSHAT, CDR2 FNYEAQ, per germline (reference sequence). CDR3 nucleotides: TGTGCCAGCAGCTCAGAGGCCCCGGGACAGGGGGACTATGGCTACACCTTC. Translating it yields CASSSEAPGQGDYGYTF.

This chain connects TRBV5-1 to TRBJ2-7; TRBD2 agrees at 7 bases. CDR1 is SGHRS, CDR2 YFSETQ, per germline. With V trimmed by 4 bases and J by 6 bases, 13 bases remained unmatched. The length of the CDR3 is 15 residues. The CDR3 DNA reads as TGCGCCAGCAGCCGGGGGGTGGTAGGCCCTGGCGAGCAGTACTTC. It is translated as CASSRGVVGPGEQYF.

V gene TRBV10-3 combines with J gene TRBJ2-1; possibly TRBD1 for D (6 bases). Germline CDR1 ENHRY, CDR2 SYGVKD. Between the trimmed V and J ends, which lost 7 bases and 1 base, there was a span of 11 bases. The CDR3 is 14 amino acids. This CDR3 reads CAIMKGESYNEQFF. As DNA, the CDR3 is TGTGCCATCATGAAGGGGGAATCCTACAATGAGCAGTTCTTC.

The chain has TRBV6-5 and TRBJ1-1; 7 bases agree with TRBD1. Germline V CDR1 and CDR2: MNHEY, SVGAGI. This CDR3 has 14 residues. V was pared by 0 bases and J by 5 bases, with 3 bases of the junction left unmatched. CDR3 sequence: CASSYSRGGTEAFF. Here the CDR3 DNA reads TGTGCCAGCAGTTACTCCAGGGGGGGGACTGAAGCTTTCTTT.

The J gene is TRBJ1-6, the V gene TRBV28; possibly TRBD1 for D (6 bases). With 6 bases removed from V and 7 bases from J, the gap between germline ends came to 10 bases. Germline-derived CDR1 and CDR2 are MDHEN and SYDVKM. The CDR3 runs to 13 residues. The DNA for the CDR3 is TGTGCCAGCAGGGACAGCCTCAATTCACCCCTCCACTTT. It specifies CASRDSLNSPLHF. The full variable domain, with the rest looked up from reference TRBV28 and TRBJ1-6, is DVKVTQSSRYLVKRTGEKVFLECVQDMDHENMFWYRQDPGLGLRLIYFSYDVKMKEKGDIPEGYSVSREKKERFSLILESASTNQTSMYLCASRDSLNSPLHFGNGTRLTVT.